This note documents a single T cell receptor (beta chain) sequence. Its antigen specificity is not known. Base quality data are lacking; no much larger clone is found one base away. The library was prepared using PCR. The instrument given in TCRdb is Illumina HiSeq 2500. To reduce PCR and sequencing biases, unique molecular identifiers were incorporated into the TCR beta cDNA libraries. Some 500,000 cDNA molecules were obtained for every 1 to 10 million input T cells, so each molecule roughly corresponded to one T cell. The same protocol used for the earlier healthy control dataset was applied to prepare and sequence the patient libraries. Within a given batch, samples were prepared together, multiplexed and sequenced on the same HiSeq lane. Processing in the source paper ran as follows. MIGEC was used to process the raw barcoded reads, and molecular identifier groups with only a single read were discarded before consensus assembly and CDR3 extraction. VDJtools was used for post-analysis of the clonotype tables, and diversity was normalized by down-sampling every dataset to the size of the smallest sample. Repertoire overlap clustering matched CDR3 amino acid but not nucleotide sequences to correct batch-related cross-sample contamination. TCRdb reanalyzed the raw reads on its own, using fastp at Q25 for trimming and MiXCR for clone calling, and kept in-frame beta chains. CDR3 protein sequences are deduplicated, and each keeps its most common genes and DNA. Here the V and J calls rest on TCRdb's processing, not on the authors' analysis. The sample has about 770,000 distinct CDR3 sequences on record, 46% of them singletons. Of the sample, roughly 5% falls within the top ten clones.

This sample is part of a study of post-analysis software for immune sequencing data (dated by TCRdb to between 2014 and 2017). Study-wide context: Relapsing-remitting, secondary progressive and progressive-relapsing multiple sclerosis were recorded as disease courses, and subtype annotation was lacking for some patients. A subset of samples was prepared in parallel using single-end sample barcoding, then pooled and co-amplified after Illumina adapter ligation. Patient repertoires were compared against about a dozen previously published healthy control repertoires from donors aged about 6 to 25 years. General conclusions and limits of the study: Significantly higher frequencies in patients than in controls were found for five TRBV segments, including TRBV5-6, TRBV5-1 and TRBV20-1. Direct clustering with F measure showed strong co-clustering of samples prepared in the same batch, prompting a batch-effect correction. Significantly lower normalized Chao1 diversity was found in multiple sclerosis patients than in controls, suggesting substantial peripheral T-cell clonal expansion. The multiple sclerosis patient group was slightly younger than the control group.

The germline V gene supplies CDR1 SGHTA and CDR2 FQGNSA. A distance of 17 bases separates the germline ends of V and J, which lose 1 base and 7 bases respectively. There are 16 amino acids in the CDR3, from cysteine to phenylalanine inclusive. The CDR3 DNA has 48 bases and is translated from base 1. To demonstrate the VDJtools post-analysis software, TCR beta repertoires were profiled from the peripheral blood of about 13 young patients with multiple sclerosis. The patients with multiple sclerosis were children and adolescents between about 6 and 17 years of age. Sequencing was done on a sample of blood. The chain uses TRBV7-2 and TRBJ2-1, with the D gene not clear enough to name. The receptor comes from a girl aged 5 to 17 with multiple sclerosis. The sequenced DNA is TGTGCCAGCAGCTTAGTAGTACCTAGATTTGGTAATGAGCAGTTCTTC. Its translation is CASSLVVPRFGNEQFF.